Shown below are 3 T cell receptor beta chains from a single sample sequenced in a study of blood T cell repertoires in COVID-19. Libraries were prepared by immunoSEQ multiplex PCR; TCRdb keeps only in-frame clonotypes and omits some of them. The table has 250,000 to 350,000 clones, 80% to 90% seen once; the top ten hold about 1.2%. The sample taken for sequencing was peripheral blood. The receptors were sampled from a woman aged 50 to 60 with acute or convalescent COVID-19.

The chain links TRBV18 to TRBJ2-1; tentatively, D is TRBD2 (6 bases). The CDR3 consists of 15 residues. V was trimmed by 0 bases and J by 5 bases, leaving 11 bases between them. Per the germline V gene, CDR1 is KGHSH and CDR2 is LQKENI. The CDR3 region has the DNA TGTGCCAGCTCACCACCATCCGGGAGCCACAATGAGCAGTTCTTC. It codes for CASSPPSGSHNEQFF.

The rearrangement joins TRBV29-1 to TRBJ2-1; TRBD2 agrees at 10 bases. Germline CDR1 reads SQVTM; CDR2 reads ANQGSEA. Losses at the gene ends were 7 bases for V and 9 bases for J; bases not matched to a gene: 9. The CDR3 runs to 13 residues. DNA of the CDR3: TGCAGCGCGAGGCTAGCGGGAGTCCCTGAGCAGTTCTTC. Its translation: CSARLAGVPEQFF.

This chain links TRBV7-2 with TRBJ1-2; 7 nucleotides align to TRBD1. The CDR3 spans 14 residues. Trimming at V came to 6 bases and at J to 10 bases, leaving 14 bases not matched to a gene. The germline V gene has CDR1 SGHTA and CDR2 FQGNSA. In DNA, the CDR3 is TGTGCCAGCAGACGTGCTGACAGGGCTCGGGACTACACCTTC. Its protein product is CASRRADRARDYTF. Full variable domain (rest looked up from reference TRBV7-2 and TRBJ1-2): GAGVSQSPSNKVTEKGKDVELRCDPISGHTALYWYRQSLGQGLEFLIYFQGNSAPDKSGLPSDRFSAERTGGSVSTLTIQRTQQEDSAVYLCASRRADRARDYTFGSGTRLTVV.